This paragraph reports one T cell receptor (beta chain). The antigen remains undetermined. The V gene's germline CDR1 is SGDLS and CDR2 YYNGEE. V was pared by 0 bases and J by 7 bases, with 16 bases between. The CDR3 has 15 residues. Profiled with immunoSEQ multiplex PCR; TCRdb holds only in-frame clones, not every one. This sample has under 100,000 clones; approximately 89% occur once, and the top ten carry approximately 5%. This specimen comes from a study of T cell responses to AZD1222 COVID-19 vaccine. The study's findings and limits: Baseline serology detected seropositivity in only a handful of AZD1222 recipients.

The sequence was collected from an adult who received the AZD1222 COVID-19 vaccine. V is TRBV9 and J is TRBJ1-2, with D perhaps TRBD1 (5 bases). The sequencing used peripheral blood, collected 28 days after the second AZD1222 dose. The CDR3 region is CASSVAGGVRGGYTF. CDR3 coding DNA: TGTGCCAGCAGCGTAGCCGGGGGGGTCCGGGGTGGCTACACCTTC.